This paragraph reports one T cell receptor beta chain. The antigen remains undetermined. Different DNA sequences within this sample yield the same CDR3. Per the germline V gene, CDR1 is MDHEN and CDR2 is SYDVKM. V lost 6 bases to trimming and J lost 7 bases, with 7 bases between them. The CDR3 is 11 residues long. This sample was included in a study of T cell responses to AZD1222 COVID-19 vaccine. Broader study findings: Rises in breadth and depth of Spike-specific TCRs came after two AZD1222 doses.

TCRdb's table, derived via immunoSEQ multiplex PCR, lists solely in-frame clones and lacks some. This table has around 150,000 clones, roughly nine tenths appearing once. This rearrangement joins TRBV28 to TRBJ1-3; no clear D gene. This TCR derives from an adult who received the MenACWY meningococcal vaccine as a control. Sequencing was performed on peripheral blood, taken 28 days after the second dose of the MenACWY control vaccine. Here the CDR3 reads CASSRGNTIYF. The CDR3 DNA is TGTGCCAGCAGCCGAGGCAACACCATATATTTT.